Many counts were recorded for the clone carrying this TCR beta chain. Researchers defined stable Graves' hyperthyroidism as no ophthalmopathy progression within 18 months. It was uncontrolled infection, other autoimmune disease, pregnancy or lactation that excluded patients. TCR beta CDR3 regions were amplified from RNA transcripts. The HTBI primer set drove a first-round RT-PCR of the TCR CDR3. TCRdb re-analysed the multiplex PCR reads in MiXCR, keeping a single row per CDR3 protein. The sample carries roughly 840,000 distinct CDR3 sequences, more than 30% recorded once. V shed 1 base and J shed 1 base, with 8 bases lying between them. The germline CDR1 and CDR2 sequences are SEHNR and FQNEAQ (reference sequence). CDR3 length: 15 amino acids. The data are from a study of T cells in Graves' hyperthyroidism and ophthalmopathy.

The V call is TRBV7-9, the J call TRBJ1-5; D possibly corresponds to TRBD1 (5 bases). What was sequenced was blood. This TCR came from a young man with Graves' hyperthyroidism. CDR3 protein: CASSLVDSSNQPQHF. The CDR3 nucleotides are TGTGCCAGCAGCTTAGTAGACAGCAGCAATCAGCCCCAGCATTTT.